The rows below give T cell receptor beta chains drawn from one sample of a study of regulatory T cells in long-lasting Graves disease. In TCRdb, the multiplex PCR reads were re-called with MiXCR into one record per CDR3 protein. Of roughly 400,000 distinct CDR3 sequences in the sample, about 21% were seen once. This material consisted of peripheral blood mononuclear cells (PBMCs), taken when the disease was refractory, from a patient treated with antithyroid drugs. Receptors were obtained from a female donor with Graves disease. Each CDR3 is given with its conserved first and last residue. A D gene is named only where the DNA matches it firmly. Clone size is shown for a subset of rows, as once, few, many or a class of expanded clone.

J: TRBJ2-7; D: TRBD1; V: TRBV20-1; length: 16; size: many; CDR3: CSARDSVGTGKYEQYF; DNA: TGCAGTGCTAGAGATTCTGTGGGGACAGGGAAATACGAGCAGTACTTC
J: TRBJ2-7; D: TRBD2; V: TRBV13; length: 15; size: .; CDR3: CASSWAGAGSYEQYF; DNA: TGTGCCAGCAGCTGGGCGGGAGCGGGCTCCTACGAGCAGTACTTC
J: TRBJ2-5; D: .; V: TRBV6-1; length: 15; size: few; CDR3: CASSPRRGSGETQYF; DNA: TGTGCCAGCAGTCCCCGAAGGGGGAGTGGAGAGACCCAGTACTTC
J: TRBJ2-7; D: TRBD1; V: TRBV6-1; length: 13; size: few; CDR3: CASSWTGAYEQYF; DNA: TGTGCCAGCAGCTGGACAGGGGCCTACGAGCAGTACTTC
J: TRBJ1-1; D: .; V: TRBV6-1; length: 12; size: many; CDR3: CASSERDTEAFF; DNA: TGTGCCAGCAGTGAGCGGGACACTGAAGCTTTCTTT
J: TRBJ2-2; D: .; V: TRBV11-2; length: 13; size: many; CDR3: CASSPKLAGELFF; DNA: TGTGCCAGCAGCCCTAAACTAGCCGGGGAGCTGTTTTTT
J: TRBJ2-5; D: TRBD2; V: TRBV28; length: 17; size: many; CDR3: CASSSRTSGPPRETQYF; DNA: TGTGCCAGCAGTTCGCGGACTAGCGGGCCCCCCCGGGAGACCCAGTACTTC
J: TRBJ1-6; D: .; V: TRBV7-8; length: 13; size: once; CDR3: CASSPLDGAPLHF; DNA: TGTGCCAGCAGCCCGTTGGACGGCGCACCCCTCCACTTT
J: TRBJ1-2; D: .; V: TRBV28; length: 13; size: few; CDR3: CASSFRGARGYTF; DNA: TGTGCCAGCAGTTTTCGGGGCGCGCGAGGCTACACCTTC
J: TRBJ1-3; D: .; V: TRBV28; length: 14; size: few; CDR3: CASSAVHSGNTIYF; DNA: TGTGCCAGCAGTGCGGTCCACTCTGGAAACACCATATATTTT
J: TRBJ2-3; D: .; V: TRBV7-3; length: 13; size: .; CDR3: CASSKGDTDTQYF; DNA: TGTGCCAGCAGTAAGGGGGACACAGATACGCAGTATTTT
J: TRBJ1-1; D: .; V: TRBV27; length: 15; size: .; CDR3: CASSFLRGPNTEAFF; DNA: TGTGCCAGCAGTTTCCTAAGGGGCCCGAACACTGAAGCTTTCTTT
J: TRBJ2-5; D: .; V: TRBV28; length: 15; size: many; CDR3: CASSITGYRQETQYF; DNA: TGTGCCAGCAGTATAACAGGTTATCGGCAAGAGACCCAGTACTTC
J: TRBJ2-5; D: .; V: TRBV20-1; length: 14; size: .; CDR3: CSYPEGTVQETQYF; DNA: TGCAGTTACCCGGAGGGGACTGTCCAAGAGACCCAGTACTTC
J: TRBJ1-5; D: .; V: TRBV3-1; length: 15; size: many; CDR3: CASSQNAASNQPQHF; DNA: TGTGCCAGCAGCCAAAACGCAGCTAGCAATCAGCCCCAGCATTTT
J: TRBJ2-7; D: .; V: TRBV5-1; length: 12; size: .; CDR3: CASSLDQGEQYF; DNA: TGCGCCAGCAGCTTGGATCAAGGCGAGCAGTACTTC
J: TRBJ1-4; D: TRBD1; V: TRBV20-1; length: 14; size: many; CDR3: CSASLTGGDEKLFF; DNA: TGCAGTGCTTCCTTGACAGGGGGCGATGAAAAACTGTTTTTT
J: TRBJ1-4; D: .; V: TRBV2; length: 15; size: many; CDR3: CASAGATSTNEKLFF; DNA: TGTGCCAGCGCCGGAGCAACATCAACTAATGAAAAACTGTTTTTT
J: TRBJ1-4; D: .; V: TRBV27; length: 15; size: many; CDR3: CASSLGGGAPEKLFF; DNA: TGTGCCAGCAGTTTAGGTGGGGGGGCGCCTGAAAAACTGTTTTTT
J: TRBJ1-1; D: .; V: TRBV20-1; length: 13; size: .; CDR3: CSDIGPRDTEAFF; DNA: TGCAGTGATATTGGCCCGAGGGACACTGAAGCTTTCTTT
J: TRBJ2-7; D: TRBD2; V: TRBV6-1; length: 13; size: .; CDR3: CASSPGLALEQYF; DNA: TGTGCCAGCAGTCCGGGACTAGCTCTCGAGCAGTACTTC
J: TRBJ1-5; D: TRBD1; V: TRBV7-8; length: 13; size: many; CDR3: CASSGQGVQPQHF; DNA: TGTGCCAGCAGCGGGCAGGGGGTCCAGCCCCAGCATTTT
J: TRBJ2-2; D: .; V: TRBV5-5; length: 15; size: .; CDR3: CASSQRDMNTGELFF; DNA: TGTGCCAGCAGCCAAAGGGACATGAACACCGGGGAGCTGTTTTTT